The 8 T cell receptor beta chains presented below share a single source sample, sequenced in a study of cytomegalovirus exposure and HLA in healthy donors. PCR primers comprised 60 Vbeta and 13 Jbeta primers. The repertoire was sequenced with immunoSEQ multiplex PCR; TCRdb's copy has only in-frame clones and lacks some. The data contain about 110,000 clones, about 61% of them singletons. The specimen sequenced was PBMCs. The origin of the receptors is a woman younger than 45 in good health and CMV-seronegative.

The CDR3: CAITPGTGNTEAFF. CDR3 DNA: TGTGCCATCACTCCCGGGACAGGGAACACTGAAGCTTTCTTT. V and J are TRBV10-3 and TRBJ1-1, with 8 bases identical to TRBD1. The CDR3 is 14 residues long. V dropped 7 bases and J dropped 1; count of bases not matched to a gene: 5. Germline CDR1 and CDR2: ENHRY and SYGVKD.

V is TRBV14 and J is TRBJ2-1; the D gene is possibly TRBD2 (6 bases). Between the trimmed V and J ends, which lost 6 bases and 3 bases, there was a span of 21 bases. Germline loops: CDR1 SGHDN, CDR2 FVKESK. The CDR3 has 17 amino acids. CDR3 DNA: TGTGCCAGCAGTCACTTGGGAGGAGGAGGGAACTACAATGAGCAGTTCTTC. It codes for CASSHLGGGGNYNEQFF.

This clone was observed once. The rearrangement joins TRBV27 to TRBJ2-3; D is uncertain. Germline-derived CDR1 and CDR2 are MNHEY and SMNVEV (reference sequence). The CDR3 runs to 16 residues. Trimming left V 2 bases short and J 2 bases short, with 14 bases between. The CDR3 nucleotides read TGTGCCAGCAGTTTAGCCTATAGCAGATCCACAGATACGCAGTATTTT. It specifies CASSLAYSRSTDTQYF.

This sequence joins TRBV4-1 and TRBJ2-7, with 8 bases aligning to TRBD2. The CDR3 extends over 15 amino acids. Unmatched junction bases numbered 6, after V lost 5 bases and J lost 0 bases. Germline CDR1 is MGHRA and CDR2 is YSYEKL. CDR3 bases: TGCGCCAGCAGCTCGACTAGCGCGGCCTCCTACGAGCAGTACTTC. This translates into CASSSTSAASYEQYF.

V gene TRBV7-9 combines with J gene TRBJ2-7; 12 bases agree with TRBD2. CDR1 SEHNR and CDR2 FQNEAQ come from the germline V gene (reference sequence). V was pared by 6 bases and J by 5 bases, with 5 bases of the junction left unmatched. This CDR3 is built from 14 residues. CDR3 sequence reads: CASSRTSGTDEQYF. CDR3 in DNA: TGTGCCAGCAGTCGGACTAGCGGGACGGACGAGCAGTACTTC.

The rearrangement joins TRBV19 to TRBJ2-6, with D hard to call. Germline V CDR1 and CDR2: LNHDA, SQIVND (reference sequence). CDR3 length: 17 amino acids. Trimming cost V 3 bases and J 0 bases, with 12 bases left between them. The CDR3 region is CASSIHTILSGANVLTF. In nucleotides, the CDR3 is TGTGCCAGTAGTATCCACACAATCCTCTCTGGGGCCAACGTCCTGACTTTC.

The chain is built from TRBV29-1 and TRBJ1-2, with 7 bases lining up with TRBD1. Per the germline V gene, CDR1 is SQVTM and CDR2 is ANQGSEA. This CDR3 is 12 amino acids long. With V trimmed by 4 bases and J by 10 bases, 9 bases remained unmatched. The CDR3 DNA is TGCAGCGTTGGTCGAGGGGGCGCGGACTACACCTTC. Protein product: CSVGRGGADYTF.

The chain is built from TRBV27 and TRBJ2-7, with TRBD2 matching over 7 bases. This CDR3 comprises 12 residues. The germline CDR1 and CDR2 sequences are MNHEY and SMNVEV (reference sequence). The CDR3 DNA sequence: TGTGCGACCAGCGGGGCGTCCTACGAGCAGTACTTC. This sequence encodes CATSGASYEQYF.